The T cell receptor beta chain described here comes from a study of Ad26.COV2.S vaccination and SARS-CoV-2 variants. Across the study: Donor was in the COV1001 Ad26.COV2.S trial arm. Each vaccinee took Ad26.COV2.S intramuscularly, once or twice 56 days apart.

To note about this clone: Its target is unknown.

The protocol was immunoSEQ multiplex PCR, while the TCRdb copy is restricted to in-frame clones and leaves out a portion. The data contain about 330,000 clones, 90% of them singletons. Treatment specified: roughly 18 received Ad26.COV2.S at low or high dose, single or two shots; a few received placebo; per-sample allocation not given. Material that was analyzed had been drawn on day 63 after the first vaccine or placebo injection. It was Wuhan-strain SARS-CoV-2 spike that the Ad26 vaccine vector expressed. Trimming removed 0 bases from V and 3 bases from J; junction bases left unmatched: 10. Germline lookup yields CDR1 ENHRY and CDR2 SYGVKD. The CDR3 sequence is 17 residues long. Study-level points and caveats: Non-spike TCR breadth did not differ much between vaccine and placebo recipients.

The sequence derives from a person between 18 and 65 years old who received the Ad26.COV2.S COVID-19 vaccine or a placebo. V and J are TRBV10-3 and TRBJ1-1; 7 bases fit TRBD1. This sample comprised peripheral blood, obtained in a trial of Ad26.COV2.S vaccine versus placebo. The CDR3 protein is CAISESVIDRADTEAFF. CDR3 DNA: TGTGCCATCAGTGAGTCGGTCATTGACAGGGCGGACACTGAAGCTTTCTTT.